The 21 T cell receptor beta chains given below trace back to one sample, sequenced in a study of blood T cell repertoires in COVID-19. Assay used: immunoSEQ multiplex PCR; TCRdb lists only in-frame clones, some missing. The sample yields 350,000 or so clones, about nine tenths seen once. What was sequenced was PBMCs or T cells enriched from blood (not recorded which). The receptors originated from a woman aged 25 to 39 who had been exposed to COVID-19.

The chain links TRBV11-3 to TRBJ1-6; TRBD1 agrees at 8 bases. Germline V gene sequence: CDR1 SGHNT, CDR2 YENEEA. Losses at the gene ends were 0 bases for V and 5 bases for J; bases not matched to a gene: 0. The CDR3 is 15 residues long. The CDR3 loop is CASSLDRGHNSPLHF. The CDR3, as DNA: TGTGCCAGCAGCTTAGACAGGGGGCATAATTCACCCCTCCACTTT.

This chain connects TRBV27 to TRBJ1-2; TRBD1 might be the D (6 bases). The CDR3 length is 15 residues. Germline V CDR1 and CDR2: MNHEY, SMNVEV (reference sequence). V lost 5 bases, J lost 7 bases, and 20 bases lay in between. In DNA, the CDR3 is TGTGCCAGCAGTAGTCGCACAGGGCCATTGGGTGGCTACACCTTC. This gives the protein CASSSRTGPLGGYTF.

The chain couples TRBV19 to TRBJ1-2, with a weak D call TRBD1 (6 bases). The V and J ends lost 8 bases and 4 bases respectively, with 20 bases between them. This CDR3 has 15 amino acids. The V gene's germline CDR1 is LNHDA and CDR2 SQIVND (reference sequence). For the CDR3, the DNA is TGTGCCAGTTCGAAACCCCCTAAGGGGGTCTATGGCTACACCTTC. Amino acid sequence: CASSKPPKGVYGYTF.

The chain recombines TRBV9 with TRBJ2-7; the D gene is possibly TRBD1 (7 bases). This CDR3 spans 14 amino acids. Germline V gene lookup returns CDR1 SGDLS and CDR2 YYNGEE. With 4 bases removed from V and 6 bases from J, the gap between germline ends came to 17 bases. CDR3 sequence reads: CASSLLGQGGEQYF. The CDR3 DNA follows: TGTGCCAGCAGCCTTTTAGGGCAGGGGGGCGAGCAGTACTTC.

This chain links TRBV11-1 with TRBJ2-1; 7 bases line up with TRBD1. Germline CDR1 and CDR2: SGHAT and FQDESV (reference sequence). The V gene end was trimmed by 4 bases and the J gene end by 0 bases; junction bases not matched to a gene: 6. CDR3 length: 16 amino acids. CDR3 nucleotides: TGTGCCAGCAGCTGGCCAAGGGACAGCTCCTACAATGAGCAGTTCTTC. This codes for CASSWPRDSSYNEQFF.

V and J are TRBV6-5 and TRBJ1-2; 7 bases are a match to TRBD1. The trim removed 6 bases at V and 2 bases at J, leaving 3 bases unmatched. Germline CDR1 MNHEY, CDR2 SVGAGI. The CDR3 length is 13 residues. The CDR3 loop reads CASSETGNYGYTF. Here the CDR3 DNA reads TGTGCCAGCAGCGAGACAGGGAACTATGGCTACACCTTC.

The gene calls are TRBV5-5 and TRBJ2-1, with 14 bases fitting TRBD2. The V segment lost 4 bases and the J segment 8 bases; nucleotides outside the gene matches: 8. The V gene's germline CDR1 is SGHKS and CDR2 YYEKEE (reference sequence). CDR3 length: 16 amino acids. CDR3 DNA: TGTGCCAGCAGCCAGGGACTAGCGGGAGATGTCGATGAGCAGTTCTTC. This translates into CASSQGLAGDVDEQFF.

The V and J genes are TRBV7-9 and TRBJ1-2; 8 nucleotides line up with TRBD1. V dropped 5 bases and J dropped 3; count of bases not matched to a gene: 8. The CDR3 consists of 15 residues. Germline values: CDR1 SEHNR, CDR2 FQNEAQ (reference sequence). For the CDR3, the DNA is TGTGCCAGCAGCCCCTCAGGGGGCGTACACTATGGCTACACCTTC. This codes for CASSPSGGVHYGYTF.

This chain connects TRBV5-1 to TRBJ1-2, with 11 positions matching TRBD1. Germline lookup yields CDR1 SGHRS and CDR2 YFSETQ. The CDR3 has 14 residues. The V and J ends lost 3 bases and 6 bases, in that order; junction bases with no gene match: 4. CDR3 coding DNA: TGCGCCAGCAGCTCAGGACAGGGGGCGAATGGCTACACCTTC. Its translation is CASSSGQGANGYTF.

The CDR3 region has the DNA TGTGCCAGTAGGGGACTAGCGGATGAGCAGTTCTTC. Encoded protein: CASRGLADEQFF. The chain has TRBV19 and TRBJ2-1; 11 bases match TRBD2. From germline, CDR1 is LNHDA and CDR2 SQIVND (reference sequence). The CDR3 is 12 amino acids. V lost 6 bases to trimming and J lost 8 bases; unmatched junction nucleotides: 0.

This chain links TRBV3-1 (or the pseudogene TRBV3-2) with TRBJ2-1; D gene unclear. V dropped 0 bases and J dropped 8 bases, with 5 bases sitting between them. The CDR3 covers 12 residues. Germline lookup yields CDR1 LGHDT and CDR2 YNNKEL (reference sequence). In DNA form, the CDR3 reads TGTGCCAGCAGCCAAGACGGGTATGAGCAGTTCTTC. Translated, it gives CASSQDGYEQFF.

V and J are TRBV19 and TRBJ2-1; 7 bases line up with TRBD1. V shed 7 bases and J 0 bases; nucleotides not matched to a gene: 6. Germline V gives CDR1 LNHDA, CDR2 SQIVND (reference sequence). This CDR3 spans 15 amino acids. CDR3 residues: CASTLDRASYNEQFF. The CDR3 DNA is TGTGCCAGTACCTTAGACAGGGCCTCCTACAATGAGCAGTTCTTC.

V is TRBV10-3 and J is TRBJ2-6; 7 bases are a match to TRBD1. The CDR3 length is 16 residues. The V segment lost 10 bases and the J segment 0 bases; nucleotides outside the gene matches: 9. Germline CDR1 and CDR2: ENHRY and SYGVKD. CDR3 bases: TGTGCCACCACGACAGGGACCAGCTCTGGGGCCAACGTCCTGACTTTC. Amino acid sequence: CATTTGTSSGANVLTF.

The V gene is TRBV6-6, the J gene TRBJ1-4, with D possibly being TRBD1 (5 bases). V was clipped by 6 bases and J by 6 bases, with 14 bases between them. The germline gives CDR1 MNHNY, CDR2 SVGAGI (reference sequence). The CDR3 sequence is 14 residues long. The CDR3 DNA follows: TGTGCCAGCAGCCCCGGGACTTTATATGAAAAACTGTTTTTT. Protein product: CASSPGTLYEKLFF.

The chain employs TRBV30 and TRBJ2-7; 7 nucleotides line up with TRBD1. The V and J ends lost 1 base and 4 bases, in that order; junction bases with no gene match: 1. CDR1 and CDR2 from the germline V gene are GTSNPN and SVGIG (reference sequence). The CDR3 runs 12 residues. DNA for the CDR3: TGTGCCTGGAGTGGGACAGGTTACGAGCAGTACTTC. It specifies CAWSGTGYEQYF.

This sequence joins TRBV12-3 or TRBV12-4 and TRBJ1-2; D is unclear. V was clipped by 4 bases and J by 7 bases, with 13 bases between them. The CDR3 spans 13 residues. The CDR3 protein is CASSSTPYGGYTF. Here the CDR3 DNA reads TGTGCCAGCAGTTCGACACCTTATGGTGGCTACACCTTC.

V and J are TRBV6-1 and TRBJ2-3; D not resolved. This CDR3 spans 14 amino acids. The germline V gene encodes CDR1 MNHNS and CDR2 SASEGT. Deletions cut 3 bases from V and 0 bases from J, with 7 bases between. In nucleotides, the CDR3 is TGTGCCAGCAGTGACAGTATCAGCACAGATACGCAGTATTTT. Translation: CASSDSISTDTQYF.

This clone was seen just once. The rearrangement joins TRBV6-5 to TRBJ1-2; 11 bases fit TRBD1. The germline V gene encodes CDR1 MNHEY and CDR2 SVGAGI. This CDR3 has 13 residues. Germline trimming cut 8 bases from V and 2 bases from J; bases unmatched to any gene: 1. The CDR3 nucleotides are TGTGCCAGCGGGACAGGGGGAAACTATGGCTACACCTTC. It specifies CASGTGGNYGYTF.

The chain recombines TRBV28 with TRBJ1-6; maybe TRBD1 (6 bases). The germline CDR1 and CDR2 sequences are MDHEN and SYDVKM. Trimming took off 2 bases at V and 9 bases at J, with 14 bases between the two ends. The CDR3 consists of 15 residues. Here the CDR3 reads CASSLKAQGSSPLHF. The CDR3 nucleotides read TGTGCCAGCAGTTTAAAAGCCCAGGGGAGTTCACCCCTCCACTTT.

This clone turned up a few times. V usage is TRBV11-3 and J usage is TRBJ2-7; 10 nucleotides agree with TRBD1. J was trimmed by 3 bases and V by 1 base; bases with no gene match: 6. This CDR3 has 16 residues. Looked up from germline, CDR1 is SGHNT and CDR2 is YENEEA. This CDR3 reads CASSLVSGQGNYEQYF. In DNA, the CDR3 is TGTGCCAGCAGCTTAGTATCGGGACAGGGGAACTACGAGCAGTACTTC.

V usage is TRBV27 and J usage is TRBJ1-2; D is uncertain. The CDR3 is 15 amino acids. CDR1 is MNHEY, CDR2 SMNVEV, per germline (reference sequence). Between the trimmed V and J ends, which lost 2 bases and 1 base, there was a span of 11 bases. CDR3 loop: CASSLLGPSNYGYTF. DNA of the CDR3: TGTGCCAGCAGTTTACTAGGCCCCAGTAACTATGGCTACACCTTC.